This T cell receptor beta chain was profiled in a study of blood T cell repertoires in COVID-19. Study-wide background: The samples span acute and convalescent COVID-19 from the United States, Italy and Spain.

TCRdb's table, derived via immunoSEQ multiplex PCR, lists solely in-frame clones and lacks some. The table records under 150,000 clones, about four fifths of them present only once. This clone appeared once. CDR3 length: 12 amino acids. Germline assignment: CDR1 SQVTM and CDR2 ANQGSEA. V gave up 7 bases and J gave up 5 bases; unmatched junction bases: 5. Residents of 24 US areas, aged about 18 to 95 years, made up the participants. The rearrangement links TRBV29-1 to TRBJ1-3; TRBD1 matches 7 bases. The material sequenced was PBMCs or T cells enriched from blood (not recorded which). The TCR originated in a woman between 50 and 59 years old who had been exposed to COVID-19. The CDR3 nucleotides are TGCAGCGCACAGGGGTTCAGAAACACCATATATTTT. Its protein is CSAQGFRNTIYF. Full variable domain (remainder filled in from reference TRBV29-1 and TRBJ1-3): SAVISQKPSRDICQRGTSLTIQCQVDSQVTMMFWYRQQPGQSLTLIATANQGSEATYESGFVIDKFPISRPNLTFSTLTVSNMSPEDSSIYLCSAQGFRNTIYFGEGSWLTVV.